This T cell receptor (beta chain) was observed in a study of blood T cell repertoires in COVID-19. On the study more broadly: Sample material is recorded as cDNA or gDNA derived from T cells, B-cell-depleted T cells, or PBMCs.

Followed over time, Seattle patients had been enrolled while infection was active. This clone was detected once. In the source study's methods: By means of reference gene primer amplification, nucleated cell counts were estimated. Some clones are missing from TCRdb's copy, which holds only in-frame ones; the method was immunoSEQ multiplex PCR. The D gene and trimming were derived from the DNA, and the V and J assignments and clone size from that table. Counted here are roughly 160,000 clones, approximately 91% occurring once; the ten biggest clones make up approximately 5%. The source of this sequence is a man between 18 and 29 years old with COVID-19, enrolled during active disease. Sample: peripheral blood.

CDR3 in amino acids: CASSGWVTPEAFF. CDR3 in DNA: TGTGCCAGCAGCGGGTGGGTGACTCCTGAAGCTTTCTTT. The V call is TRBV5-6, the J call TRBJ1-1; D uncertain. Germline values: CDR1 SGHDT, CDR2 YYEEEE. V lost 4 bases and J lost 6, with 13 bases in between. There are 13 residues in the CDR3. The full variable domain, in which reference TRBV5-6 and TRBJ1-1 provide the parts outside the CDR3, is DAGVTQSPTHLIKTRGQQVTLRCSPKSGHDTVSWYQQALGQGPQFIFQYYEEEERQRGNFPDRFSGHQFPNYSSELNVNALLLGDSALYLCASSGWVTPEAFFGQGTRLTVV.